Below, 30 T cell receptor beta chains from the same sample are listed, as sequenced in a study of T-cell memory formation after mild COVID-19. TCRdb redid the calling of the 5' RACE reads with MiXCR, one entry per CDR3 protein. The data contain just under 150,000 distinct CDR3 sequences, over 6% of them seen just once; the ten biggest clones take up just over 2%. Specimen: PBMCs or a T cell subset sorted from them (not recorded which). The receptor source for this set is an adult woman who had mild COVID-19 (a few samples of this study predate the infection). Cell type and time point are not known.

This clonotype was found a few times. J is TRBJ1-5 and V is TRBV18, with TRBD1 matching 8 bases. V shed 4 bases and J 2 bases; nucleotides not matched to a gene: 10. The CDR3 has 17 amino acids. Germline V CDR1 and CDR2: KGHSH, LQKENI. The CDR3 DNA follows: TGTGCCAGCTCACAGGGTACAGGGGGAGCGGGCAATCAGCCCCAGCATTTT. Translated, it gives CASSQGTGGAGNQPQHF.

This clonotype was observed at least ten times. V is TRBV5-5 and J is TRBJ2-3, with D possibly being TRBD1 (6 bases). This CDR3 spans 13 amino acids. Between the trimmed V and J ends, which lost 4 bases and 3 bases, there was a span of 9 bases. From germline, CDR1 is SGHKS and CDR2 YYEKEE (reference sequence). This CDR3 is CASSIGQTDTQYF. CDR3 coding DNA: TGTGCCAGCAGCATCGGACAGACAGATACGCAGTATTTT.

The sample holds many counts of this clonotype. V is TRBV11-2 and J is TRBJ2-3; 7 positions agree with TRBD2. Per germline, CDR1 SGHAT and CDR2 FQNNGV. The ends lost 1 base at V and 0 bases at J; junction bases unmatched: 1. CDR3 length equals 15 residues. Here the CDR3 DNA reads TGTGCCAGCAGCTTAGGGCGGGGGAGCACAGATACGCAGTATTTT. Translated, it gives CASSLGRGSTDTQYF.

This clonotype was observed at least ten times. The CDR3 nucleotides read TGCGCCAGCAGCCACACAAGGAATGGACAGGGGGGCGATGAGCAGTTCTTC. It translates to CASSHTRNGQGGDEQFF. The chain combines TRBV4-1 with TRBJ2-1, with 10 bases aligning to TRBD1. The CDR3 sequence is 17 residues long. Germline CDR1 reads MGHRA; CDR2 reads YSYEKL. The V gene end was trimmed by 3 bases and the J gene end by 8 bases; junction bases not matched to a gene: 13.

This clonotype was seen repeatedly, ten times or more. V is TRBV18 and J is TRBJ1-1; D is possibly TRBD1 (5 bases). This CDR3 comprises 14 residues. Trimming cost V 4 bases and J 2 bases, with 11 bases left between them. Germline lookup yields CDR1 KGHSH and CDR2 LQKENI. CDR3 loop: CASSRDRKNTEAFF. The CDR3 region has the DNA TGTGCCAGCTCACGAGACAGAAAAAACACTGAAGCTTTCTTT. Looking up the rest from reference TRBV18 and TRBJ1-1 gives the full variable domain: NAGVMQNPRHLVRRRGQEARLRCSPMKGHSHVYWYRQLPEEGLKFMVYLQKENIIDESGMPKERFSAEFPKEGPSILRIQQVVRGDSAAYFCASSRDRKNTEAFFGQGTRLTVV.

The sample holds a few counts of this clonotype. The chain links TRBV20-1 to TRBJ2-1; 10 bases fit TRBD1. The CDR3 runs to 15 residues. J lost 7 bases, V lost 4 bases, and 10 bases had no gene match. Per germline, CDR1 DFQATT and CDR2 SNEGSKA (reference sequence). The CDR3 reads CSAKAGQGSQNEQFF. CDR3 coding DNA: TGCAGTGCTAAGGCGGGACAGGGGTCTCAGAATGAGCAGTTCTTC.

CDR3 protein: CASSLGGQVPGELFF. The CDR3 DNA reads TGTGCCAGCAGCTTAGGAGGACAGGTTCCCGGGGAGCTGTTTTTT. The chain links TRBV7-8 to TRBJ2-2; 7 nucleotides align to TRBD1. V shed 1 base and J 6 bases; nucleotides not matched to a gene: 5. Germline V gene lookup returns CDR1 SGHVS and CDR2 FQNEAQ. The CDR3 consists of 15 residues.

The chain combines TRBV4-3 with TRBJ2-3, with TRBD1 identical over 8 bases. This CDR3 spans 16 amino acids. Germline-derived CDR1 and CDR2 are LGHNA and YSLEER. Trimming cost V 1 base and J 0 bases; bases outside gene matches: 3. CDR3 protein: CASSQGTGQSTDTQYF. CDR3 in DNA: TGCGCCAGCAGCCAAGGGACAGGGCAGAGCACAGATACGCAGTATTTT.

The rearrangement links TRBV7-2 to TRBJ2-2; 9 bases agree with TRBD1. Germline V gene sequence: CDR1 SGHTA, CDR2 FQGNSA. Losses at the gene ends were 2 bases for V and 7 bases for J; bases not matched to a gene: 8. The CDR3 is 16 residues long. This CDR3 is CASSLSRTGVLGELFF. Written as DNA, the CDR3 is TGTGCCAGCAGCTTAAGCCGGACAGGGGTACTCGGGGAGCTGTTTTTT.

This clonotype was observed a few times. This chain connects TRBV2 to TRBJ1-2; the D is unclear. CDR1 SNHLY and CDR2 FYNNEI come from the germline V gene. Trimming took off 2 bases at V and 5 bases at J, with 15 bases between the two ends. This CDR3 has 15 residues. In nucleotides, the CDR3 is TGTGCCAGCAGTGAAAGGCCCCCGCAACAATATGGCTACACCTTC. It encodes CASSERPPQQYGYTF.

The table lists this clonotype with many counts. V gene TRBV20-1 combines with J gene TRBJ2-7; maybe TRBD2 (5 bases). The CDR3 contains 13 residues. Trimming pared 6 bases from V and 2 bases from J, leaving 14 bases between. The germline CDR1 and CDR2 sequences are DFQATT and SNEGSKA (reference sequence). The CDR3 coding sequence is TGCAGTGCGAGGGTACTGCCCCCCTACGAGCAGTACTTC. Translation: CSARVLPPYEQYF.

This clonotype was seen repeatedly, ten times or more. This chain uses TRBV7-9 with TRBJ2-1; 8 positions agree with TRBD2. The germline V gene has CDR1 SEHNR and CDR2 FQNEAQ (reference sequence). Trimming removed 6 bases from V and 3 bases from J; junction bases left unmatched: 7. There are 15 residues in the CDR3. CDR3 nucleotides: TGTGCCAGCAGTCTGACGGCGGGAGGCTACAATGAGCAGTTCTTC. Translating gives CASSLTAGGYNEQFF. Full variable domain (rest looked up from reference TRBV7-9 and TRBJ2-1): DTGVSQNPRHKITKRGQNVTFRCDPISEHNRLYWYRQTLGQGPEFLTYFQNEAQLEKSRLLSDRFSAERPKGSFSTLEIQRTEQGDSAMYLCASSLTAGGYNEQFFGPGTRLTVL.

This clonotype was seen a handful of times. This chain links TRBV20-1 with TRBJ1-1; D gene ambiguous. This CDR3 comprises 14 residues. Trimming shortened V by 6 bases and J by 4 bases, and 18 bases separated the two germline ends. Germline assignment: CDR1 DFQATT and CDR2 SNEGSKA (reference sequence). CDR3: CSARVGGPRTEAFF. The CDR3 coding sequence is TGCAGTGCCCGCGTGGGAGGGCCCCGCACTGAAGCTTTCTTT.

This clonotype was recorded many times. This CDR3 is CASSVGEGGFSYEQYF. DNA of the CDR3: TGTGCCAGCAGCGTAGGTGAGGGAGGCTTCTCCTACGAGCAGTACTTC. This rearrangement joins TRBV9 to TRBJ2-7; D might be TRBD2 (6 bases). The germline CDR1 and CDR2 sequences are SGDLS and YYNGEE. CDR3 length equals 16 residues. Trimming pared 0 bases from V and 0 bases from J, leaving 13 bases between. Combining the CDR3 with reference TRBV9 and TRBJ2-7 gives the whole variable domain DSGVTQTPKHLITATGQRVTLRCSPRSGDLSVYWYQQSLDQGLQFLIQYYNGEERAKGNILERFSAQQFPDLHSELNLSSLELGDSALYFCASSVGEGGFSYEQYFGPGTRLTVT.

This clonotype was counted ten times or more. This chain joins TRBV24-1 and TRBJ2-1; 16 bases are a match to TRBD2. The V segment lost 4 bases and the J segment 10 bases; nucleotides outside the gene matches: 3. The CDR3 is 15 amino acids. The germline V gene encodes CDR1 KGHDR and CDR2 SFDVKD. CDR3 coding DNA: TGTGCCACCAGTGACGGGACTAGCGGGAGGGAGGAGCAGTTCTTC. Encoded protein: CATSDGTSGREEQFF.

This clonotype came up a few times. The chain couples TRBV24-1 to TRBJ1-4; 7 nucleotides match TRBD1. J was trimmed by 10 bases and V by 2 bases; bases with no gene match: 6. Germline loops: CDR1 KGHDR, CDR2 SFDVKD. This CDR3 has 14 amino acids. CDR3 loop: CATSDSNYRGKLFF. The CDR3, as DNA: TGTGCCACCAGTGATTCGAACTACAGGGGAAAACTGTTTTTT.

This clonotype was found a few times. The CDR3 bases are TGCGCCAGCAGCCAAATCTCAGGCAAGGGATTATACGAGCAGTACTTC. It encodes CASSQISGKGLYEQYF. The V gene is TRBV5-1, the J gene TRBJ2-7; D call uncertain. Trimming left V 4 bases short and J 4 bases short, with 21 bases between. From germline, CDR1 is SGHRS and CDR2 YFSETQ. CDR3 length: 16 residues.

This clonotype has a handful of counts. V gene TRBV6-2 or TRBV6-3 combines with J gene TRBJ2-7, with 8 nucleotides matching TRBD1. Germline CDR1 reads MNHEY; CDR2 reads SVGEGT. After removal of 10 bases from V and 3 bases from J, the junction contained 11 bases not matched to a gene. The CDR3 consists of 14 residues. The CDR3 DNA follows: TGTGCCACCCGGGTGTGGACAGGGAACTACGAGCAGTACTTC. Its protein product is CATRVWTGNYEQYF.

The table lists this clonotype with a few counts. The rearrangement joins TRBV5-1 to TRBJ2-5; possible D gene TRBD1, 5 bases. Per germline, CDR1 SGHRS and CDR2 YFSETQ. The CDR3 length is 14 residues. V was shortened by 0 bases and J by 2 bases, with 8 bases between the two germline ends. This CDR3 is CASSLEAGQETQYF. In DNA, the CDR3 is TGCGCCAGCAGCTTGGAGGCAGGGCAAGAGACCCAGTACTTC.

The chain is built from TRBV12-3 or TRBV12-4 and TRBJ2-7, with D perhaps TRBD1 (5 bases). This CDR3 comprises 13 residues. Trimming removed 6 bases at V and 4 bases at J, with 13 bases between. The CDR3 here is CASRETGIYEQYF. The CDR3 DNA reads as TGTGCCAGCAGGGAAACAGGAATTTACGAGCAGTACTTC.

The chain recombines TRBV12-3 or TRBV12-4 with TRBJ1-1; possibly TRBD1 for D (6 bases). Trimming took 8 bases from V and 6 from J, leaving 10 bases between them. This CDR3 comprises 11 residues. CDR3 amino acids: CASGSGAEAFF. The CDR3 region has the DNA TGTGCCAGCGGATCAGGGGCTGAAGCTTTCTTT.

This clonotype was observed at least ten times. The chain recombines TRBV21-1 with TRBJ2-7; the listed D gene, TRBD1, was not tested against the DNA. TRBV21-1 constitutes a pseudogene. There are 15 residues in the CDR3. CDR3 protein: CASSKGPSVSYEQYF. The CDR3, as DNA: TGTGCCAGCAGCAAAGGCCCCAGTGTCTCCTACGAGCAGTACTTC.

In this sample, this clonotype turned up many times. The chain has TRBV7-2 and TRBJ2-5, with 11 nucleotides matching TRBD2. CDR1 and CDR2 from the germline V gene are SGHTA and FQGNSA. The CDR3 consists of 15 residues. After removal of 6 bases from V and 2 bases from J, the junction contained 5 bases not matched to a gene. The CDR3 is CASRHTSGGQETQYF. The CDR3 DNA reads as TGTGCCAGCAGACACACTAGCGGGGGTCAAGAGACCCAGTACTTC.

This clonotype was counted a few times. This chain connects TRBV28 to TRBJ2-5; TRBD1 is a possible D gene (6 bases). Germline loops: CDR1 MDHEN, CDR2 SYDVKM. The CDR3 loop spans 13 amino acids. Trimming took 8 bases from V and 5 from J, leaving 15 bases between them. Here the CDR3 reads CASSRGRGETQYF. The DNA of the CDR3 is TGTGCCAGCTCGAGGGGGAGAGGGGAGACCCAGTACTTC.

This chain joins TRBV5-4 and TRBJ2-1, with D perhaps matching TRBD2 (7 bases). CDR1 SGHNT and CDR2 YYREEE come from the germline V gene (reference sequence). This CDR3 comprises 16 residues. The V end was cut by 3 bases, the J end by 7 bases, with 20 bases between. The CDR3 spells CASSSRGGIVENEQFF. In DNA form, the CDR3 reads TGTGCCAGCAGCTCTAGGGGGGGCATAGTTGAAAATGAGCAGTTCTTC. The full variable domain, its missing parts supplied by reference TRBV5-4 and TRBJ2-1, is ETGVTQSPTHLIKTRGQQVTLRCSSQSGHNTVSWYQQALGQGPQFIFQYYREEENGRGNFPPRFSGLQFPNYSSELNVNALELDDSALYLCASSSRGGIVENEQFFGPGTRLTVL.

This chain connects TRBV5-4 to TRBJ1-2; 7 positions agree with TRBD1. J was trimmed by 4 bases and V by 0 bases; bases with no gene match: 9. The CDR3 contains 16 residues. Per germline, CDR1 SGHNT and CDR2 YYREEE (reference sequence). CDR3: CASSLGQGSSTYGYTF. The DNA for the CDR3 is TGTGCCAGCAGCTTGGGACAGGGCTCCTCTACCTATGGCTACACCTTC.

This clonotype appeared many times. The rearrangement uses TRBV4-3 and TRBJ2-1; D may be TRBD2 (6 bases). In germline, CDR1 is LGHNA, CDR2 YSLEER. CDR3 length: 16 amino acids. Trimming cost V 0 bases and J 7 bases, with 16 bases left between them. The CDR3 is CASSQDKASGRNEQFF. The DNA of the CDR3 is TGCGCCAGCAGCCAAGATAAGGCTAGTGGGAGGAATGAGCAGTTCTTC.

The table lists this clonotype with many counts. This chain links TRBV7-8 with TRBJ2-2; D uncertain. Per the germline V gene, CDR1 is SGHVS and CDR2 is FQNEAQ. The germline V and J ends were trimmed by 6 bases and 7 bases, with 15 bases remaining between them. CDR3 size: 14 residues. CDR3: CASSYRIAVGELFF. In DNA form, the CDR3 reads TGTGCCAGCAGTTATCGCATAGCTGTCGGGGAGCTGTTTTTT.

This clonotype was seen at least ten times. The J gene is TRBJ1-6, the V gene TRBV7-9, with D unresolved. The germline V and J ends were trimmed by 5 bases and 0 bases, with 17 bases remaining between them. Germline V gene data show CDR1 as SEHNR and CDR2 as FQNEAQ (reference sequence). The CDR3 sequence is 18 residues long. CDR3 coding DNA: TGTGCCAGCAGCCCAAGTCCTCTCAAGAGCTCCTATAATTCACCCCTCCACTTT. As protein: CASSPSPLKSSYNSPLHF.

The chain links TRBV5-1 to TRBJ1-3; 7 bases match TRBD1. The V segment lost 4 bases and the J segment 2 bases; nucleotides outside the gene matches: 6. Germline CDR1 is SGHRS and CDR2 is YFSETQ. The CDR3 contains 15 residues. The CDR3 region has the DNA TGCGCCAGCAGCGCCACCGACAGGGCTGGAAACACCATATATTTT. As protein: CASSATDRAGNTIYF.